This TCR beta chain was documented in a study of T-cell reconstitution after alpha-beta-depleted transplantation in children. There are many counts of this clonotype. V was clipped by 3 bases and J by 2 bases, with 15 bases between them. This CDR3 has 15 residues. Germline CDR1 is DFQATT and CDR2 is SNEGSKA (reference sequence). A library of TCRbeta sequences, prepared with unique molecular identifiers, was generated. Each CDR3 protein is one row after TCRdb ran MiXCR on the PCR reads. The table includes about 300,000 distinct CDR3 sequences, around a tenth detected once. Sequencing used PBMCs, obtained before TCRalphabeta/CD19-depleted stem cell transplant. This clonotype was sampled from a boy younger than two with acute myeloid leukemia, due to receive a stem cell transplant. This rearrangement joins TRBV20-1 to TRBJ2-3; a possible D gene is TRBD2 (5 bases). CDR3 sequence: CSASLMEAPTDTQYF. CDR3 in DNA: TGCAGTGCTAGTCTGATGGAGGCACCCACAGATACGCAGTATTTT.